Following are 20 T cell receptor beta chains from one sample sequenced in a study of shared clonotypes between healthy human individuals. Sequencing was performed with immunoSEQ multiplex PCR; in TCRdb, only in-frame clones are kept and a portion is missing. This table has some 200,000 clones, 50% to 75% appearing once. The sample comprised memory CD4+ T cells sorted from blood. Stated subset: CD45RA-negative fraction. The receptor set was obtained from a man younger than 40 in good health.

This clone was picked up a small number of times. V gene TRBV13 combines with J gene TRBJ2-5, with a tentative D call TRBD2 (5 bases). Germline assignment: CDR1 PRHDT and CDR2 FYEKMQ (reference sequence). The CDR3 runs to 15 residues. V gave up 5 bases and J gave up 5 bases, with 18 bases separating them. The CDR3 protein is CASSTGLGGGETQYF. CDR3 in DNA: TGTGCCAGCAGCACCGGACTGGGCGGTGGGGAGACCCAGTACTTC. The whole variable domain, filled in from reference TRBV13 and TRBJ2-5, reads AAGVIQSPRHLIKEKRETATLKCYPIPRHDTVYWYQQGPGQDPQFLISFYEKMQSDKGSIPDRFSAQQFSDYHSELNMSSLELGDSALYFCASSTGLGGGETQYFGPGTRLLVL.

This chain uses TRBV18 with TRBJ1-4; D not resolved. Germline V gene data show CDR1 as KGHSH and CDR2 as LQKENI. The CDR3 has 12 residues. Trimming stripped 6 bases from V and 8 bases from J, with 10 bases between. In DNA form, the CDR3 reads TGTGCCAGCTCCTCTCGGAGGGAAAAACTGTTTTTT. Residues: CASSSRREKLFF. Full variable domain (outside the CDR3, taken from reference TRBV18 and TRBJ1-4): NAGVMQNPRHLVRRRGQEARLRCSPMKGHSHVYWYRQLPEEGLKFMVYLQKENIIDESGMPKERFSAEFPKEGPSILRIQQVVRGDSAAYFCASSSRREKLFFGSGTQLSVL.

The table lists this clone with a count of one. The V call is TRBV15, the J call TRBJ2-2, with D unclear. V lost 0 bases to trimming and J lost 1 base, with 3 bases between them. From germline, CDR1 is LNHNV and CDR2 YYDKDF (reference sequence). The CDR3 runs 14 residues. DNA of the CDR3: TGTGCCACCAGCAGAGATGTGAACACCGGGGAGCTGTTTTTT. It codes for CATSRDVNTGELFF.

The rearrangement links TRBV27 to TRBJ2-1, with 15 bases fitting TRBD2. J was trimmed by 7 bases and V by 6 bases; bases with no gene match: 13. Germline CDR1 reads MNHEY; CDR2 reads SMNVEV (reference sequence). This CDR3 spans 18 amino acids. CDR3 nucleotide sequence: TGTGCCAGCAGCAAGTCCGGACTAGCGGGAGGGCTGGGGAATGAGCAGTTCTTC. Its protein is CASSKSGLAGGLGNEQFF.

The chain recombines TRBV2 with TRBJ2-5; possible D gene TRBD2, 6 bases. This CDR3 comprises 14 residues. V was pared by 6 bases and J by 4 bases, with 15 bases between. Germline lookup yields CDR1 SNHLY and CDR2 FYNNEI. In DNA, the CDR3 is TGTGCCAGCAGAGGAGGGGCAGGGCGAGAGACCCAGTACTTC. As protein: CASRGGAGRETQYF.

This clone was picked up many times. This chain links TRBV6-1 with TRBJ1-4; D might be TRBD1 (5 bases). The ends were cut back, 5 bases at V and 4 bases at J, with 11 bases in the middle. Germline values: CDR1 MNHNS, CDR2 SASEGT. CDR3 length equals 14 residues. The CDR3 loop reads CASSSQGLNEKLFF. CDR3 bases: TGTGCCAGCAGTTCCCAGGGACTTAATGAAAAACTGTTTTTT.

The chain recombines TRBV6-1 with TRBJ2-2, with D perhaps TRBD2 (6 bases). V was clipped by 7 bases and J by 4 bases, with 13 bases between them. CDR1 is MNHNS, CDR2 SASEGT, per germline. This CDR3 is built from 14 residues. CDR3 loop: CASTGEVGTGELFF. CDR3 nucleotide sequence: TGTGCCAGCACCGGGGAGGTGGGCACCGGGGAGCTGTTTTTT.

The CDR3, as DNA: TGCGCCAGCAGCTTAGGGACAGGCACCAATCAGCCCCAGCATTTT. Translating it yields CASSLGTGTNQPQHF. The V gene is TRBV5-1, the J gene TRBJ1-5; 8 bases are shared with TRBD1. J was trimmed by 3 bases and V by 2 bases; bases with no gene match: 4. Looked up from germline, CDR1 is SGHRS and CDR2 is YFSETQ. The CDR3 runs 15 residues.

The V gene is TRBV5-4, the J gene TRBJ2-5, with D perhaps assigned TRBD1 or TRBD2 (7 bases each). Trimming took off 5 bases at V and 3 bases at J, with 20 bases between the two ends. Germline CDR1 SGHNT, CDR2 YYREEE (reference sequence). This CDR3 has 16 residues. In DNA, the CDR3 is TGTGCCAGCAGTCACTATTCGACAGGGAGGGAAGAGACCCAGTACTTC. Protein product: CASSHYSTGREETQYF.

The V call is TRBV13, the J call TRBJ2-7, with TRBD1 matching over 10 bases. This CDR3 has 13 amino acids. J lost 3 bases, V lost 5 bases, and 1 base had no gene match. Germline lookup yields CDR1 PRHDT and CDR2 FYEKMQ (reference sequence). Here the CDR3 DNA reads TGTGCCAGCAGCCGGACAGGGGGCTACGAGCAGTACTTC. Amino acid sequence: CASSRTGGYEQYF.

The rearrangement links TRBV6-6 to TRBJ2-7; 7 nucleotides match TRBD1. Germline V CDR1 and CDR2: MNHNY, SVGAGI (reference sequence). The CDR3 is 15 residues long. The V and J ends lost 6 bases and 0 bases, in that order; junction bases with no gene match: 8. CDR3 loop: CASRFGTANSYEQYF. The CDR3 nucleotides read TGTGCCAGCAGATTTGGGACAGCGAACTCCTACGAGCAGTACTTC.

This clone was seen a single time. This chain uses TRBV28 with TRBJ2-1; 8 nucleotides align to TRBD2. This CDR3 has 15 amino acids. Germline V gene data show CDR1 as MDHEN and CDR2 as SYDVKM. J was trimmed by 4 bases and V by 3 bases; bases with no gene match: 5. CDR3 protein: CASSFTGGWYNEQFF. In nucleotides, the CDR3 is TGTGCCAGCAGTTTTACGGGAGGGTGGTACAATGAGCAGTTCTTC. The full variable domain, rest sourced from reference TRBV28 and TRBJ2-1, is DVKVTQSSRYLVKRTGEKVFLECVQDMDHENMFWYRQDPGLGLRLIYFSYDVKMKEKGDIPEGYSVSREKKERFSLILESASTNQTSMYLCASSFTGGWYNEQFFGPGTRLTVL.

Turning to this clone: Given a much more abundant clone one base away, this may be a read error. This chain joins TRBV5-8 and TRBJ2-3; D uncertain. V was pared by 0 bases and J by 2 bases, with 4 bases between. The CDR3 covers 13 residues. Germline assignment: CDR1 SGHTS and CDR2 YDEGEE. The chain's CDR3 is CASSLDTTDTQYF. The CDR3 region has the DNA TGTGCCAGCAGCTTGGACACCACAGATACGCAGTATTTT.

This chain joins TRBV7-9 and TRBJ2-3; possibly TRBD1 for D (6 bases). Germline V gene data show CDR1 as SEHNR and CDR2 as FQNEAQ (reference sequence). This CDR3 is built from 14 residues. The V end lost 2 bases, the J end lost 1 base, and 7 bases lay between the germline ends. CDR3 DNA: TGTGCCAGCAGCTTAACAGGGCGCACAGATACGCAGTATTTT. It specifies CASSLTGRTDTQYF.

The chain joins TRBV5-5 to TRBJ2-3; TRBD1 might be the D (6 bases). Germline V lookup: CDR1 SGHKS, CDR2 YYEKEE (reference sequence). Trimming stripped 6 bases from V and 0 bases from J, with 11 bases between. CDR3 size: 14 residues. The DNA for the CDR3 is TGTGCCAGCACCTGGACAGTCAGCACAGATACGCAGTATTTT. Translated, it gives CASTWTVSTDTQYF.

This clone appeared a few times. The chain uses TRBV6-6 and TRBJ1-4, with D tentatively TRBD1 (5 bases). Germline V CDR1 and CDR2: MNHNY, SVGAGI (reference sequence). Trimming removed 4 bases at V and 6 bases at J, with 15 bases between. The CDR3 length is 15 residues. The CDR3 DNA is TGTGCCAGCAGTTCTATGGGGGGGGAGTATGAAAAACTGTTTTTT. It translates to CASSSMGGEYEKLFF.

This sequence joins TRBV5-1 and TRBJ2-3; TRBD2 matches 10 bases. V trimming: 5 bases; J trimming: 0 bases; junction bases outside the gene matches: 9. This CDR3 has 17 residues. Germline V gives CDR1 SGHRS, CDR2 YFSETQ. CDR3 protein: CASSLATSGFSTDTQYF. CDR3 DNA sequence: TGCGCCAGCAGTTTAGCGACTAGCGGGTTTAGCACAGATACGCAGTATTTT. Using reference TRBV5-1 and TRBJ2-3 for the parts outside the CDR3, the full variable domain is KAGVTQTPRYLIKTRGQQVTLSCSPISGHRSVSWYQQTPGQGLQFLFEYFSETQRNKGNFPGRFSGRQFSNSRSEMNVSTLELGDSALYLCASSLATSGFSTDTQYFGPGTRLTVL.

The rearrangement links TRBV7-8 to TRBJ2-7; TRBD2 aligns across 13 bases. The CDR3 extends over 15 amino acids. V was pared by 3 bases and J by 4 bases, with 3 bases of the junction left unmatched. Germline CDR1 and CDR2: SGHVS and FQNEAQ. CDR3 sequence (DNA): TGTGCCAGCAGCTTGGGACTAGCGGGACATTACGAGCAGTACTTC. It is translated as CASSLGLAGHYEQYF.

The rearrangement links TRBV11-2 to TRBJ2-5; 7 bases agree with TRBD1. The CDR3 is made up of 15 amino acids. V lost 3 bases to trimming and J lost 1 base; unmatched junction nucleotides: 5. Looked up from germline, CDR1 is SGHAT and CDR2 is FQNNGV. CDR3 sequence: CASSFRGQAQETQYF. The CDR3 DNA reads as TGTGCCAGCAGCTTTCGCGGACAGGCCCAAGAGACCCAGTACTTC.

The chain carries TRBV28 and TRBJ1-5; D is undetermined. This CDR3 contains 15 residues. CDR1 and CDR2 from the germline V gene are MDHEN and SYDVKM. Deletions cut 5 bases from V and 0 bases from J, with 11 bases between. The DNA of the CDR3 is TGTGCCAGCAGTCCTCGGACCTCTAGCAATCAGCCCCAGCATTTT. Amino acid sequence: CASSPRTSSNQPQHF.